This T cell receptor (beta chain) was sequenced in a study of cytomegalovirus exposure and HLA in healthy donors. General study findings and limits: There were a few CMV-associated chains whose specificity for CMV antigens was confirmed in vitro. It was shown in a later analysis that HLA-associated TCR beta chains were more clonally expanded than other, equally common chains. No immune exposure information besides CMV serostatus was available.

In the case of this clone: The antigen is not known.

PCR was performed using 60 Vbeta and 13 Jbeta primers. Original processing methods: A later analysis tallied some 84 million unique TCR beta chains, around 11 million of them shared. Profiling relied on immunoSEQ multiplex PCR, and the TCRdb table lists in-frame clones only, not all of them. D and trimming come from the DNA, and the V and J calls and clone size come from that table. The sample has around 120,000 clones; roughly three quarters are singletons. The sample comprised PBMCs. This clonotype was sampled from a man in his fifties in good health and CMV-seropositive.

The CDR3 protein is CASSRGQGYYGYTF. Written as DNA, the CDR3 is TGTGCCAGCAGTCGCGGACAGGGCTACTATGGCTACACCTTC. The chain employs TRBV28 and TRBJ1-2, with TRBD1 matching over 8 bases. Germline CDR1 MDHEN, CDR2 SYDVKM. J lost 3 bases, V lost 5 bases, and 5 bases had no gene match. The CDR3 has 14 residues.